The 23 T cell receptor beta chains below come from one sample, sequenced in a study of blood T cell repertoires in COVID-19. Assay: immunoSEQ multiplex PCR; the TCRdb copy retains only in-frame clones and omits some. The data hold roughly 210,000 clones, with roughly nine tenths observed a single time. The sample consisted of peripheral blood. These receptors came from an older man with acute or convalescent COVID-19.

V usage is TRBV5-1 and J usage is TRBJ1-4, with D uncertain. CDR3 length equals 15 residues. V dropped 0 bases and J dropped 3 bases, with 9 bases sitting between them. Looked up from germline, CDR1 is SGHRS and CDR2 is YFSETQ. The CDR3 DNA sequence: TGCGCCAGCAGCTTGGCCACGGGTTCTAATGAAAAACTGTTTTTT. The encoded protein is CASSLATGSNEKLFF.

Turning to this clone: Other nucleotide sequences in the sample specify the same CDR3. V gene TRBV18 combines with J gene TRBJ2-7; TRBD1 matches 9 bases. Germline-derived CDR1 and CDR2 are KGHSH and LQKENI. The CDR3 is 15 amino acids. The V and J ends lost 3 bases and 2 bases, in that order; junction bases with no gene match: 5. The chain's CDR3 is CASSPGTGRTYEQYF. The CDR3 DNA sequence: TGTGCCAGCTCACCTGGGACAGGGAGAACCTACGAGCAGTACTTC.

The chain has TRBV7-8 and TRBJ1-1; D might be TRBD1 (6 bases). Per the germline V gene, CDR1 is SGHVS and CDR2 is FQNEAQ. V was shortened by 1 base and J by 5 bases, with 11 bases between the two germline ends. The CDR3 runs 14 residues. This CDR3 is CASSLGGLGTEAFF. The DNA for the CDR3 is TGTGCCAGCAGCTTAGGGGGGCTGGGGACTGAAGCTTTCTTT.

V and J are TRBV7-7 and TRBJ1-1; no definite D call. In germline, CDR1 is SSHAT, CDR2 FNYEAQ (reference sequence). This CDR3 is 13 amino acids long. Trimming removed 2 bases from V and 1 base from J, with 5 bases in between. DNA for the CDR3: TGTGCCAGCAGCTTAAGAGAGAACACTGAAGCTTTCTTT. Amino acids: CASSLRENTEAFF.

The chain recombines TRBV6-5 with TRBJ2-7; D gene unclear. CDR1 and CDR2 from the germline V gene are MNHEY and SVGAGI. The CDR3 sequence is 14 residues long. The V end lost 2 bases, the J end lost 0 bases, and 8 bases lay between the germline ends. The CDR3 region has the DNA TGTGCCAGCAGTTACACACAGAGCTCCTACGAGCAGTACTTC. Translating it yields CASSYTQSSYEQYF.

The CDR3, as DNA: TGTGCCAGCAGTGGACAGATAAACACTGAAGCTTTCTTT. This codes for CASSGQINTEAFF. The rearrangement links TRBV2 to TRBJ1-1; the D gene is possibly TRBD1 (5 bases). Germline loops: CDR1 SNHLY, CDR2 FYNNEI. The ends were cut back, 4 bases at V and 2 bases at J, with 8 bases in the middle. The CDR3 spans 13 residues.

This rearrangement joins TRBV19 to TRBJ1-5, with TRBD1 matching over 8 bases. V was pared by 5 bases and J by 7 bases, with 10 bases of the junction left unmatched. The CDR3 is 15 residues long. Germline CDR1 and CDR2: LNHDA and SQIVND (reference sequence). The CDR3 nucleotides are TGTGCCAGTAGTCTTCTACAGGGGGAAGGCCAGCCCCAGCATTTT. It specifies CASSLLQGEGQPQHF.

The gene calls are TRBV15 and TRBJ2-5; 8 bases agree with TRBD2. The CDR3 has 16 amino acids. Germline V gene sequence: CDR1 LNHNV, CDR2 YYDKDF (reference sequence). Losses at the gene ends were 2 bases for V and 5 bases for J; bases not matched to a gene: 10. The CDR3 nucleotides are TGTGCCACCAGCAGACTTAGCGGGAAACCCTCCGAGACCCAGTACTTC. It encodes CATSRLSGKPSETQYF. Full variable domain (remainder filled in from reference TRBV15 and TRBJ2-5): DAMVIQNPRYQVTQFGKPVTLSCSQTLNHNVMYWYQQKSSQAPKLLFHYYDKDFNNEADTPDNFQSRRPNTSFCFLDIRSPGLGDTAMYLCATSRLSGKPSETQYFGPGTRLLVL.

The chain employs TRBV28 and TRBJ2-7, with TRBD2 as a possible D gene (6 bases). Trimming removed 4 bases at V and 2 bases at J, with 15 bases between. CDR3 length: 15 residues. Germline V lookup: CDR1 MDHEN, CDR2 SYDVKM. For the CDR3, the DNA is TGTGCCAGCAGTTCGGGGGACTTGGTCACCTACGAGCAGTACTTC. Encoded protein: CASSSGDLVTYEQYF.

As for this clone: Sequence at one end of the junction differs from germline and may be a read error. The chain has TRBV30 and TRBJ2-7; TRBD1 aligns across 10 bases. CDR1 is GTSNPN and CDR2 is SVGIG in the germline V gene (reference sequence). The CDR3 totals 12 residues. The CDR3 spells CAWSDYRDRGNF. The CDR3 nucleotides are TGTGCCTGGAGTGACTACCGGGACAGGGGTAACTTC.

The chain has TRBV5-1 and TRBJ1-2; TRBD1 is a possible D gene (5 bases). CDR3 length: 14 amino acids. Deletions cut 6 bases from V and 2 bases from J, with 14 bases between. Germline V gives CDR1 SGHRS, CDR2 YFSETQ. The CDR3 is CASNTAGGNYGYTF. CDR3 DNA sequence: TGCGCCAGCAACACCGCCGGGGGGAACTATGGCTACACCTTC.

The chain links TRBV7-2 to TRBJ2-1; D not certain. Trimming left V 1 base short and J 2 bases short, with 9 bases between. This CDR3 is built from 15 residues. Looked up from germline, CDR1 is SGHTA and CDR2 is FQGNSA. CDR3 amino acids: CASSLGSVAYNEQFF. As DNA, the CDR3 is TGTGCCAGCAGCTTAGGAAGCGTCGCCTACAATGAGCAGTTCTTC.

J is TRBJ2-1 and V is TRBV9, with 8 bases matching TRBD2. The ends lost 0 bases at V and 3 bases at J; junction bases unmatched: 11. The CDR3 length is 18 residues. Germline CDR1 reads SGDLS; CDR2 reads YYNGEE. CDR3 sequence: CASSVATASGSLYNEQFF. CDR3 coding DNA: TGTGCCAGCAGCGTAGCGACCGCTAGCGGGTCGCTCTACAATGAGCAGTTCTTC.

The chain links TRBV9 to TRBJ1-6; 9 bases are shared with TRBD1. The J segment lost 7 bases and the V segment lost 4 bases, leaving 3 bases of the junction unmatched. The CDR3 is 14 residues long. Germline V gives CDR1 SGDLS, CDR2 YYNGEE. The CDR3 region has the DNA TGTGCCAGCAGCCTCGGGACAGGGAATTCACCCCTCCACTTT. Translation: CASSLGTGNSPLHF.

The rearrangement uses TRBV27 and TRBJ2-1; 10 bases match TRBD1. The CDR3 has 15 amino acids. V gave up 3 bases and J gave up 7 bases; unmatched junction bases: 6. The V gene's germline CDR1 is MNHEY and CDR2 SMNVEV (reference sequence). The CDR3, as DNA: TGTGCCAGCAGTTTCCGGGACAGGGGCGGGAATGAGCAGTTCTTC. This translates into CASSFRDRGGNEQFF.

This chain joins TRBV18 and TRBJ2-7; 8 bases match TRBD1. The V gene's germline CDR1 is KGHSH and CDR2 LQKENI. The CDR3 has 14 residues. Unmatched junction bases numbered 5, after V lost 5 bases and J lost 2 bases. The CDR3 nucleotides are TGTGCCAGCTCATCCGGGACAGGACCCTACGAGCAGTACTTC. It encodes CASSSGTGPYEQYF.

The CDR3 nucleotides are TGTGCCAGCAGTCTCGACATCTCCTACGAGCAGTACTTC. Translation gives CASSLDISYEQYF. The genes are TRBV12-3 or TRBV12-4 and TRBJ2-7; D is undetermined. Between the trimmed V and J ends, which lost 5 bases and 0 bases, there was a span of 8 bases. The CDR3 totals 13 residues.

CDR3 sequence: CASSNQGARSNQPQHF. CDR3 sequence (DNA): TGTGCCAGCAGTAACCAGGGGGCGCGTAGCAATCAGCCCCAGCATTTT. This chain connects TRBV6-2 or TRBV6-3 to TRBJ1-5; 8 nucleotides line up with TRBD1. The CDR3 is 16 residues long. V dropped 5 bases and J dropped 0; count of bases not matched to a gene: 6. Germline values: CDR1 MNHEY, CDR2 SVGEGT.

J is TRBJ1-6 and V is TRBV18, with D possibly being TRBD1 (6 bases). Germline loops: CDR1 KGHSH, CDR2 LQKENI. V was pared by 3 bases and J by 3 bases, with 18 bases between. The length of the CDR3 is 18 residues. This CDR3 reads CASSPLPGQTFYNSPLHF. The CDR3 nucleotides are TGTGCCAGCTCACCCTTACCGGGACAAACGTTCTATAATTCACCCCTCCACTTT.

This rearrangement joins TRBV3-1 (or the pseudogene TRBV3-2) to TRBJ2-7; a possible D gene is TRBD2 (5 bases). The length of the CDR3 is 13 residues. Germline CDR1 is LGHDT and CDR2 is YNNKEL (reference sequence). Trimming left V 0 bases short and J 6 bases short, with 9 bases between. The CDR3 loop reads CASSQELVREQYF. Written as DNA, the CDR3 is TGTGCCAGCAGCCAAGAACTAGTTCGCGAGCAGTACTTC.

The chain employs TRBV18 and TRBJ1-1; the D gene is possibly TRBD1 (5 bases). With 3 bases removed from V and 12 bases from J, the gap between germline ends came to 20 bases. CDR3 size: 14 residues. Germline loops: CDR1 KGHSH, CDR2 LQKENI. This chain's CDR3 is CASSPSGGSHGPFF. CDR3 coding DNA: TGTGCCAGCTCACCCTCCGGGGGAAGCCATGGTCCTTTCTTT.

The V call is TRBV7-2, the J call TRBJ2-1; D unclear. CDR1 is SGHTA and CDR2 is FQGNSA in the germline V gene. The CDR3 covers 11 residues. V was trimmed by 7 bases and J by 3 bases, leaving 4 bases between them. The CDR3 DNA is TGTGCCAGCATCCTCTACAATGAGCAGTTCTTC. Amino acids: CASILYNEQFF.

This chain uses TRBV5-1 with TRBJ1-6; possible D gene TRBD1, 6 bases. Germline V gives CDR1 SGHRS, CDR2 YFSETQ. The ends were cut back, 3 bases at V and 5 bases at J, with 12 bases in the middle. The CDR3 totals 15 residues. CDR3 in amino acids: CASSSGDRNNSPLHF. The DNA for the CDR3 is TGCGCCAGCAGCTCCGGAGACAGGAATAATTCACCCCTCCACTTT.